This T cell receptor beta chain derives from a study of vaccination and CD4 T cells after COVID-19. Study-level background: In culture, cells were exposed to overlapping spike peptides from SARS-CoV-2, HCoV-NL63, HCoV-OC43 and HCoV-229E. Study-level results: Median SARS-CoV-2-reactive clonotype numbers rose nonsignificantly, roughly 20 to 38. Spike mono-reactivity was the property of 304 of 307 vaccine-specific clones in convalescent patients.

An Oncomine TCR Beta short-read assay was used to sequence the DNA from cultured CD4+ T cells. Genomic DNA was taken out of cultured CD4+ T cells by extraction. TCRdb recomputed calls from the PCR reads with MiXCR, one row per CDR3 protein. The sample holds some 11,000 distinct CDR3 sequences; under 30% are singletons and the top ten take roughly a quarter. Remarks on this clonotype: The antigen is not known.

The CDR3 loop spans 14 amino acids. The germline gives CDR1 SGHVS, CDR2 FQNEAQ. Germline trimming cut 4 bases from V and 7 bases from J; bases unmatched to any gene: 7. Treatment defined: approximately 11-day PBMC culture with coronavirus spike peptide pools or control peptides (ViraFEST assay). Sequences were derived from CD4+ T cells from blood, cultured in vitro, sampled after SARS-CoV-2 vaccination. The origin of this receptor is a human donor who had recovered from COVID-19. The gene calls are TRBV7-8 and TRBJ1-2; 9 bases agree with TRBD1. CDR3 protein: CASSSRTGDRGYTF. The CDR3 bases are TGTGCCAGCAGCTCAAGGACAGGGGACCGTGGCTACACCTTC.